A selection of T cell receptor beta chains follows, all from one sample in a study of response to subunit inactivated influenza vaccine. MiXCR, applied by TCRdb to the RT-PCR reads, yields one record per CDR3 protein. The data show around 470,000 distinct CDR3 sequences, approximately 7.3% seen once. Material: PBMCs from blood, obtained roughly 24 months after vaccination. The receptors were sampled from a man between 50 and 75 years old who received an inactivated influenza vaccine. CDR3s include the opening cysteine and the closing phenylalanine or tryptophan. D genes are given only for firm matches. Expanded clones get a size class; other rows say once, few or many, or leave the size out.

cdr3_aa: CASSFIFFYNEQFF
cdr3_nt: TGTGCCAGCAGTTTTATTTTCTTCTACAATGAGCAGTTCTTC
j_call: TRBJ2-1
v_call: TRBV28
clone_size: few
d_call: -

cdr3_aa: CASSPVQNAYEQYF
cdr3_nt: TGTGCCAGCAGCCCCGTGCAGAACGCATACGAGCAGTACTTC
j_call: TRBJ2-7
v_call: TRBV11-2
clone_size: -
d_call: -

cdr3_aa: CASSPGQGDQPQHF
cdr3_nt: TGTGCCAGCAGCCCCGGCCAGGGGGATCAGCCCCAGCATTTT
j_call: TRBJ1-5
v_call: TRBV7-2
clone_size: -
d_call: TRBD1

cdr3_aa: CASSYSRYHTGELFF
cdr3_nt: TGTGCCAGCAGTTACAGCCGGTATCACACCGGGGAGCTGTTTTTT
j_call: TRBJ2-2
v_call: TRBV6-5
clone_size: few
d_call: -

cdr3_aa: CASSLDRGGRGREQYF
cdr3_nt: TGTGCCAGCAGTTTAGATAGGGGTGGCAGGGGGCGTGAGCAGTACTTC
j_call: TRBJ2-7
v_call: TRBV12-3/TRBV12-4
clone_size: -
d_call: TRBD1

cdr3_aa: CASSNGDTQYF
cdr3_nt: TGTGCCAGTAGTAACGGCGATACGCAGTATTTT
j_call: TRBJ2-3
v_call: TRBV19
clone_size: -
d_call: -

cdr3_aa: CASSLMGSKETQYF
cdr3_nt: TGTGCCAGCAGTTTAATGGGCAGTAAGGAGACCCAGTACTTC
j_call: TRBJ2-5
v_call: TRBV12-3/TRBV12-4
clone_size: -
d_call: -

cdr3_aa: CSAPPVGGVNEQFF
cdr3_nt: TGCAGTGCTCCCCCAGTGGGGGGAGTAAATGAGCAGTTCTTC
j_call: TRBJ2-1
v_call: TRBV20-1
clone_size: many
d_call: -

cdr3_aa: CSFAFTARGETQYF
cdr3_nt: TGCAGCTTTGCTTTTACGGCGAGGGGAGAGACCCAGTACTTC
j_call: TRBJ2-5
v_call: TRBV29-1
clone_size: -
d_call: -

cdr3_aa: CASSYFPGGRDTQYF
cdr3_nt: TGTGCCAGCAGTTACTTTCCAGGGGGCAGAGATACGCAGTATTTT
j_call: TRBJ2-3
v_call: TRBV6-5
clone_size: many
d_call: TRBD1

cdr3_aa: CASSRIQGQAYEQYF
cdr3_nt: TGTGCCAGTAGTCGAATCCAGGGACAGGCCTACGAGCAGTACTTC
j_call: TRBJ2-7
v_call: TRBV19
clone_size: few
d_call: TRBD1

cdr3_aa: CASSPTYVLAKNIQYF
cdr3_nt: TGTGCCAGCAGTCCCACATATGTACTAGCCAAAAACATTCAGTACTTC
j_call: TRBJ2-4
v_call: TRBV28
clone_size: many
d_call: -

cdr3_aa: CASSWGLPITGELFF
cdr3_nt: TGTGCCAGCAGTTGGGGACTACCAATCACCGGGGAGCTGTTTTTT
j_call: TRBJ2-2
v_call: TRBV12-3/TRBV12-4
clone_size: -
d_call: TRBD2

cdr3_aa: CASSYPSQGSTIF
cdr3_nt: TGTGCCAGCAGTTACCCCAGTCAGGGGTCCACGATCTTT
j_call: TRBJ1-1
v_call: TRBV6-6
clone_size: many
d_call: -

cdr3_aa: CASSSGVQGGRAFF
cdr3_nt: TGCGCCAGCAGCTCGGGGGTTCAGGGTGGAAGAGCTTTCTTT
j_call: TRBJ1-1
v_call: TRBV5-1
clone_size: few
d_call: -

cdr3_aa: CASTSNWGNIQYF
cdr3_nt: TGTGCCAGCACCAGTAACTGGGGAAACATTCAGTACTTC
j_call: TRBJ2-4
v_call: TRBV6-2/TRBV6-3
clone_size: many
d_call: -

cdr3_aa: CASSQEPRGEQFF
cdr3_nt: TGTGCCAGCAGCCAGGAGCCCCGAGGTGAGCAGTTCTTC
j_call: TRBJ2-1
v_call: TRBV5-5
clone_size: few
d_call: -

cdr3_aa: CASSETGYSNQPQHF
cdr3_nt: TGCGCCAGCAGCGAGACAGGTTATAGCAATCAGCCCCAGCATTTT
j_call: TRBJ1-5
v_call: TRBV5-1
clone_size: many
d_call: -